These 2 T cell receptor beta chains were all obtained from the same sample, sequenced in a study of T cell responses to AZD1222 COVID-19 vaccine. The protocol was immunoSEQ multiplex PCR, while the TCRdb copy is restricted to in-frame clones and leaves out a portion. The sample includes some 120,000 clones, over 90% of them seen just once. This sample comprised peripheral blood, obtained on day 0 of AZD1222 vaccination. These receptors were obtained from an adult in good health.

The chain uses TRBV27 and TRBJ2-7, with 7 nucleotides matching TRBD1. V shed 4 bases, J shed 2 bases, and the junction held 11 bases outside the gene matches. CDR1 is MNHEY and CDR2 is SMNVEV in the germline V gene (reference sequence). CDR3 size: 16 residues. DNA for the CDR3: TGTGCCAGCAGTTCCGCCCTCCGGGACAGTCCCTACGAGCAGTACTTC. Translation: CASSSALRDSPYEQYF.

This chain connects TRBV2 to TRBJ1-3, with TRBD1 as a possible D gene (6 bases). Germline values: CDR1 SNHLY, CDR2 FYNNEI. Between the trimmed V and J ends, which lost 7 bases and 0 bases, there was a span of 16 bases. The CDR3 contains 16 residues. The CDR3 DNA follows: TGTGCCAGCATGTCCGGCGGAGGGGGCTCTGGAAACACCATATATTTT. Its translation is CASMSGGGGSGNTIYF.